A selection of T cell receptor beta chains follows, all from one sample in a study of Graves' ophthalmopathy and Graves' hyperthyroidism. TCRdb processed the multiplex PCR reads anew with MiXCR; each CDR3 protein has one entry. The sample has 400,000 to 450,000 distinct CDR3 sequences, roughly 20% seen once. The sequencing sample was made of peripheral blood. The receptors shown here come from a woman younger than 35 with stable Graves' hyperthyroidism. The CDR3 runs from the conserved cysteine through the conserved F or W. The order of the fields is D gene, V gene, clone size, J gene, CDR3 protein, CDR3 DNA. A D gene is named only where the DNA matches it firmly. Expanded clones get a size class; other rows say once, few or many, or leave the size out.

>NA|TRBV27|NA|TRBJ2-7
CASSRLTPGTQSYEQYF
TGTGCCAGCAGTCGATTAACCCCCGGGACCCAAAGCTACGAGCAGTACTTC
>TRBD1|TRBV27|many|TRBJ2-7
CASSPPIGTGSSYEQYF
TGTGCCAGCAGTCCGCCAATAGGGACAGGAAGCTCCTACGAGCAGTACTTC
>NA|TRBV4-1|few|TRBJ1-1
CASSQAAGDTEAFF
TGCGCCAGCAGCCAGGCAGCAGGGGACACTGAAGCTTTCTTT
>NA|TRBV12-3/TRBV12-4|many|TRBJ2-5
CASSSPVTGLQETQYF
TGTGCCAGCAGTTCCCCCGTTACAGGCCTCCAAGAGACCCAGTACTTC
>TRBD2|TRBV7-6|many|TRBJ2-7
CASSLSLSAGVVDEQYF
TGTGCCAGCAGCTTATCCCTTTCTGCGGGAGTAGTAGACGAGCAGTACTTC
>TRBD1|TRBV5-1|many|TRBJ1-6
CASSPGQGLNRALHF
TGCGCCAGCAGCCCGGGACAGGGCCTCAATAGGGCCCTCCACTTT
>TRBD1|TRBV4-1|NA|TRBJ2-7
CASSSPAQGIYEQYF
TGCGCCAGCAGCAGTCCTGCACAGGGGATTTACGAGCAGTACTTC
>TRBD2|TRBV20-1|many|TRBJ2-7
CSARVPGLAGYEQYF
TGCAGTGCTAGAGTCCCGGGACTAGCGGGATACGAGCAGTACTTC
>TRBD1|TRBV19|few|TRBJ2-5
CASSPLRAGGEETQYF
TGTGCCAGTAGTCCCCTAAGGGCAGGGGGTGAGGAGACCCAGTACTTC
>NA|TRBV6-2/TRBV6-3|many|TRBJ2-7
CASSYPEQYF
TGTGCCAGCAGTTACCCTGAGCAGTACTTC
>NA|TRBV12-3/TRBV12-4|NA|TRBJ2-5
CASSWGHRGTQYF
TGTGCCAGCAGTTGGGGACATAGGGGGACCCAGTACTTC
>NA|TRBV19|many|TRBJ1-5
CASSPAAQGHSNQPQHF
TGTGCCAGTAGTCCCGCGGCGCAGGGCCATAGCAATCAGCCCCAGCATTTT
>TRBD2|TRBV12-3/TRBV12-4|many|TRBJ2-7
CASSPEPLAGGGEQYF
TGTGCCAGCAGTCCCGAACCATTAGCGGGAGGGGGCGAGCAGTACTTC
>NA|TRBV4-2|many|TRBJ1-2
CASSQLLSLNYGYTF
TGTGCCAGCAGCCAACTGTTAAGCCTTAACTATGGCTACACCTTC
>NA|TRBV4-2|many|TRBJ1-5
CASSLDQDQPQHF
TGTGCCAGCAGCCTCGACCAGGATCAGCCCCAGCATTTT
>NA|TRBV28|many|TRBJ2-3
CASSSGTDTQYF
TGTGCCAGCAGTTCCGGGACAGATACGCAGTATTTT
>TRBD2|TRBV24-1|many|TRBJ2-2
CATNSGRASHTGELFF
TGTGCCACCAACAGCGGGAGGGCCTCCCACACCGGGGAGCTGTTTTTT
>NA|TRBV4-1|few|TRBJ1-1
CASSQDRGSRAFF
TGCGCCAGCAGCCAAGATAGGGGCAGCAGGGCTTTCTTT
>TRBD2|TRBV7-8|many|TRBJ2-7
CASSSRASGSREQYF
TGTGCCAGCAGCTCCCGGGCTAGCGGGAGCCGCGAGCAGTACTTC
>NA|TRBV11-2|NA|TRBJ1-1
CASSLERGVNTEAFF
TGTGCCAGCAGCTTAGAACGGGGGGTGAACACTGAAGCTTTCTTT
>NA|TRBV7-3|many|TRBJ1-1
CASSQQANTEAFF
TGTGCCAGCAGCCAGCAGGCGAACACTGAAGCTTTCTTT
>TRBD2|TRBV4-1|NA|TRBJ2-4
CASSQRTSGFLAKNIKYF
TGCGCCAGCAGCCAACGGACTAGCGGGTTTCTAGCCAAAAACATTAAGTACTTC
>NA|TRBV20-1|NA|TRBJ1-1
CRITGPNTEAFF
TGCAGAATCACAGGGCCGAACACTGAAGCTTTCTTT
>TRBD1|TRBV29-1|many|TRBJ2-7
CSAIGTGSEQYF
TGCAGCGCAATAGGGACAGGCAGCGAGCAGTACTTC
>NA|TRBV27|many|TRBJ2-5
CASSQLGVGRETQYF
TGTGCCAGCAGTCAGTTAGGAGTCGGGCGAGAGACCCAGTACTTC
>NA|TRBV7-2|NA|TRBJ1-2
CASSLATGRRSSGYTF
TGTGCCAGCAGCTTAGCAACCGGGAGGAGGTCTTCTGGCTACACCTTC
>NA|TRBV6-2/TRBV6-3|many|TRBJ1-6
CASSYSGPLHF
TGTGCCAGCAGTTACTCGGGACCGCTCCACTTT
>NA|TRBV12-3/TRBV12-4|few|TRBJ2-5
CASSTHLWETQYF
TGTGCCAGCAGCACGCATCTATGGGAGACCCAGTACTTC
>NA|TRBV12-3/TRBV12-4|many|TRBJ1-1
CASSEILNTEAFF
TGTGCCAGCAGCGAGATTCTGAACACTGAAGCTTTCTTT
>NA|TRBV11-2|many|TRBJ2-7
CASSSYFGSYEQYF
TGTGCCAGCAGCTCGTACTTTGGGTCCTACGAGCAGTACTTC
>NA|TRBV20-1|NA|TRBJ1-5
CSASGISYQPQHF
TGCAGTGCTAGCGGAATTAGCTATCAGCCTCAGCATTTT
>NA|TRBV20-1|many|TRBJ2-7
CSASGGNSYEQYF
TGCAGTGCTAGTGGGGGAAACTCCTACGAGCAGTACTTC